The 8 T cell receptor beta chains below all came from one sample that was sequenced in a study of blood T cell repertoires in COVID-19. Only in-frame clones appear in the TCRdb table, and some are missing; sequencing was by immunoSEQ multiplex PCR. This table has a few hundred thousand clones, about 87% appearing once. The sample consisted of peripheral blood. These receptors came from a woman aged 55-70 years with COVID-19, enrolled during active disease.

This clone occurred once. The rearrangement uses TRBV6-5 and TRBJ1-2; 8 bases match TRBD1. Looked up from germline, CDR1 is MNHEY and CDR2 is SVGAGI. The CDR3 extends over 14 amino acids. Trimming cost V 2 bases and J 3 bases; bases outside gene matches: 2. Here the CDR3 reads CASSYADRDYGYTF. The CDR3 DNA sequence: TGTGCCAGCAGTTACGCGGACAGGGACTATGGCTACACCTTC.

The chain joins TRBV14 to TRBJ2-1; TRBD2 might be the D (6 bases). V was clipped by 4 bases and J by 2 bases, with 15 bases between them. This CDR3 is 16 amino acids long. Germline V CDR1 and CDR2: SGHDN, FVKESK. The CDR3 loop is CASSPLAGSTYNEQFF. CDR3 sequence (DNA): TGTGCCAGCAGCCCACTAGCAGGGAGTACCTACAATGAGCAGTTCTTC.

Concerning this clone itself: The sample contains more than one DNA sequence encoding this CDR3. The CDR3 sequence is CASSYSGGRETQYF. The DNA for the CDR3 is TGTGCCAGCAGTTACTCCGGGGGGCGCGAGACCCAGTACTTC. This chain links TRBV6-5 with TRBJ2-5; possible D gene TRBD2, 7 bases. CDR3 size: 14 residues. Germline V gives CDR1 MNHEY, CDR2 SVGAGI. Trimming took 0 bases from V and 5 from J, leaving 10 bases between them.

This chain links TRBV5-1 with TRBJ2-5; no clear D gene. V was shortened by 5 bases and J by 1 base, with 9 bases between the two germline ends. The length of the CDR3 is 13 residues. Germline lookup yields CDR1 SGHRS and CDR2 YFSETQ. CDR3 sequence (DNA): TGCGCCAGCAGTTCTGGCATCCAAGAGACCCAGTACTTC. It specifies CASSSGIQETQYF.

The chain links TRBV6-1 to TRBJ1-1; 7 nucleotides line up with TRBD1. The J segment lost 7 bases and the V segment lost 3 bases, leaving 5 bases of the junction unmatched. Germline V lookup: CDR1 MNHNS, CDR2 SASEGT. The CDR3 runs to 13 residues. CDR3 in amino acids: CASSDRQGGEAFF. The CDR3 DNA reads TGTGCCAGCAGTGACAGACAGGGTGGTGAAGCTTTCTTT.

V usage is TRBV29-1 and J usage is TRBJ2-3; TRBD2 matches at 15 bases. There are 18 residues in the CDR3. Germline lookup yields CDR1 SQVTM and CDR2 ANQGSEA. The J segment lost 0 bases and the V segment lost 7 bases, leaving 11 bases of the junction unmatched. The CDR3 DNA sequence: TGCAGCGCGGGACTAGCGGGAGGCTTAGACCCTAGCACAGATACGCAGTATTTT. Translating it yields CSAGLAGGLDPSTDTQYF.

The CDR3 region is CASSIRLNTEAFF. The CDR3 DNA sequence: TGTGCCAGCAGTATTCGTTTGAACACTGAAGCTTTCTTT. The rearrangement uses TRBV6-5 and TRBJ1-1, with D unresolved. Germline CDR1 reads MNHEY; CDR2 reads SVGAGI. Trimming cost V 5 bases and J 0 bases, with 7 bases left between them. The CDR3 totals 13 residues.

V usage is TRBV9 and J usage is TRBJ2-7; 8 nucleotides line up with TRBD1. The ends lost 0 bases at V and 3 bases at J; junction bases unmatched: 14. CDR1 is SGDLS, CDR2 YYNGEE, per germline. The CDR3 is 18 amino acids. CDR3 DNA: TGTGCCAGCAGCGTAGCAGCAGGGGGCGATTATACAAACTACGAGCAGTACTTC. This gives the protein CASSVAAGGDYTNYEQYF.